The T cell receptor beta chain described here comes from a study of cytomegalovirus exposure and HLA in healthy donors. Study-wide results and limits: The HLA-A and HLA-B alleles of most subjects were reportedly predicted accurately from TCR beta sequences. Researchers counted around 180 TCR beta chains as cytomegalovirus-associated. Among CMV-associated TCR beta chains, most appeared HLA-restricted in a later analysis. Reported performance of the classifier showed diagnosis of cytomegalovirus status with high specificity and sensitivity.

The PCR contained 60 Vbeta and 13 Jbeta primers. Libraries were prepared by immunoSEQ multiplex PCR; TCRdb keeps only in-frame clonotypes and omits some of them. The table records about 140,000 clones, approximately 71% of them present only once. CDR3 size: 17 residues. CDR1 is SEHNR, CDR2 FQNEAQ, per germline (reference sequence). V lost 7 bases to trimming and J lost 3 bases, with 22 bases between them. Worth noting for this clone: Its antigen is not identified.

The clonotype comes from a man between 25 and 39 years old in good health and CMV-seropositive. The V call is TRBV7-9, the J call TRBJ2-1, with D possibly being TRBD2 (5 bases). Sequencing was done on a sample of PBMCs. The CDR3: CASTIWAAAGGYNEQFF. The CDR3 DNA follows: TGTGCCAGCACGATTTGGGCGGCGGCGGGCGGCTACAATGAGCAGTTCTTC. The complete variable domain, with remaining parts taken from reference TRBV7-9 and TRBJ2-1, reads DTGVSQNPRHKITKRGQNVTFRCDPISEHNRLYWYRQTLGQGPEFLTYFQNEAQLEKSRLLSDRFSAERPKGSFSTLEIQRTEQGDSAMYLCASTIWAAAGGYNEQFFGPGTRLTVL.